The source of this T cell receptor (beta chain) is a study of shared clonotypes between healthy human individuals. Adults of Caucasian background living in Nashville, Tennessee made up all donors. In the sorted-subset replicate PCRs, 200 ng DNA, some 30,000 T cell genomes, was used. The table came from immunoSEQ multiplex PCR; TCRdb's copy has only in-frame clones and leaves some out. The table shows about 120,000 clones, with about 71% occurring only once. Material: memory CD8+ T cells sorted from blood. Subset here: CD45RO+ cells pooled with CCR7-negative TemRA cells. This TCR was recovered from a woman under 40 in good health.

The chain's CDR3 is CSVDSGGSSGSDEQFF. CDR3 bases: TGCAGCGTTGATTCGGGGGGGTCTAGCGGGAGCGATGAGCAGTTCTTC. The chain uses TRBV29-1 and TRBJ2-1, with TRBD2 matching over 10 bases. This CDR3 has 16 amino acids. Germline CDR1 and CDR2: SQVTM and ANQGSEA. Trimming at V came to 3 bases and at J to 8 bases, leaving 13 bases not matched to a gene.